The clone carrying this TCR beta chain has just a few counts. As yet, its antigen is unknown. This record comes from a study of CD8 T cells in ankylosing spondylitis. Study conclusions and caveats: Reportedly, disease-linked clones are significantly enriched in ankylosing spondylitis patients' matched synovial fluid.

TCRdb itself ran the 5' RACE reads through MiXCR, one entry per CDR3 protein. The sample consists of 250,000 to 350,000 distinct CDR3 sequences, around 21% of them appearing once. The material sequenced was blood, either unsorted or a sorted T cell fraction (not recorded which). The clonotype originates from a female donor with ankylosing spondylitis or in good health (not recorded which).

The CDR3 nucleotides are TGTGCCAGCAGCCAGGGTTACGTCTACGAGCAGTACTTC. It encodes CASSQGYVYEQYF. This chain connects TRBV7-2 to TRBJ2-7, with a weak D call TRBD1 (5 bases). Germline CDR1 is SGHTA and CDR2 is FQGNSA. V was trimmed by 5 bases and J by 3 bases, leaving 11 bases between them. CDR3 length: 13 amino acids.